This T cell receptor beta chain was sequenced for a study of CD8 T cells in ankylosing spondylitis. TCRdb ran MiXCR on the 5' RACE reads and lists one entry per CDR3 protein. The data contain some 250,000 distinct CDR3 sequences, roughly 8.6% of them singletons. This clonotype showed up many times. What it binds is unknown. The CDR3 has 14 amino acids. V was clipped by 3 bases and J by 1 base, with 11 bases between them. Germline V lookup: CDR1 DFQATT, CDR2 SNEGSKA (reference sequence). Study-level results: Certain motif variants had earlier been reported in reactive arthritis synovial fluid and blood.

This receptor was taken from a male donor with ankylosing spondylitis or in good health (not recorded which). The chain recombines TRBV20-1 with TRBJ2-3, with a possible D match to TRBD2 (5 bases). Sequenced input: blood, either unsorted or a sorted T cell fraction (not recorded which). The DNA for the CDR3 is TGCAGTGCTAGTTCCTGGCGGGGCACAGATACGCAGTATTTT. Translated, it gives CSASSWRGTDTQYF.